The present T cell receptor (beta chain) was sequenced within a study of response to subunit inactivated influenza vaccine. Study-wide results and caveats: Seasonal influenza vaccination, on each occasion, was suggested by the authors to recruit few new T cells.

Each CDR3 protein is one row after TCRdb ran MiXCR on the RT-PCR reads. The table includes approximately 500,000 distinct CDR3 sequences, 12% to 15% detected once. This CDR3 has 14 residues. Germline assignment: CDR1 LGHNA and CDR2 YSLEER. V shed 1 base and J shed 0 bases, with 7 bases lying between them. In the case of this clonotype: Its antigen remains unidentified.

This chain links TRBV4-3 with TRBJ2-7; no definite D call. The sequencing used PBMCs from blood, collected roughly 12 days after vaccination. The clonotype was recovered from a man aged 50 to 60 who received an inactivated influenza vaccine. This CDR3 is CASSQATVSYEQYF. In DNA, the CDR3 is TGCGCCAGCAGCCAAGCAACAGTCTCCTACGAGCAGTACTTC.